A single sample gave rise to the 32 T cell receptor beta chains below, sequenced in a study of blood T cell repertoires in COVID-19 (dated by TCRdb to 2020 to 2021). Library construction relied on the immunoSEQ multiplex PCR assay. TCRdb obtained this table from immuneACCESS and retained in-frame rearrangements with V and J assigned. These tables miss some clones; where compared with another copy, unresolved V genes account for less than half of the shortfall, and the remainder is unexplained. The sample has approximately 56,000 clones on record, nearly 90% of them singletons. 9% of the sample is held by the ten biggest clonotypes. Sequencing was performed on peripheral blood. These TCRs come from a man aged 80 or over with active or convalescent COVID-19.

The rearrangement links TRBV30 to TRBJ1-6; D ambiguous. Per the germline V gene, CDR1 is GTSNPN and CDR2 is SVGIG (reference sequence). The CDR3 runs 13 residues. Trimming took off 7 bases at V and 7 bases at J, with 14 bases between the two ends. The CDR3, as DNA: TGTGCCTATTCCGGGAGATTCAATTCACCCCTCCACTTT. Amino acid sequence: CAYSGRFNSPLHF.

V is TRBV5-5 and J is TRBJ2-7; tentative D call: TRBD1 (8 bases). The CDR3 extends over 14 amino acids. V was cut by 2 bases and J by 2 bases, with 11 bases left in between. Per the germline V gene, CDR1 is SGHKS and CDR2 is YYEKEE (reference sequence). The CDR3 nucleotides are TGTGCCAGCAGCTTACAGGGGGGGGCCTACGAGCAGTACTTC. Amino acid sequence: CASSLQGGAYEQYF.

This clone was seen more than once but under ten times. V is TRBV7-9 and J is TRBJ2-1, with 9 nucleotides matching TRBD2. The CDR3 is 15 amino acids. The germline gives CDR1 SEHNR, CDR2 FQNEAQ (reference sequence). V shed 6 bases, J shed 8 bases, and the junction held 11 bases outside the gene matches. The CDR3: CASSPWRGGSDEQFF. The CDR3 nucleotides are TGTGCCAGCAGTCCTTGGCGGGGGGGCTCGGATGAGCAGTTCTTC.

This chain uses TRBV5-1 with TRBJ2-3; D not resolved. This CDR3 is 15 amino acids long. Germline lookup yields CDR1 SGHRS and CDR2 YFSETQ. Trimming pared 5 bases from V and 0 bases from J, leaving 13 bases between. In nucleotides, the CDR3 is TGCGCCAGCAGACCCGGTGCCGCTAGCACAGATACGCAGTATTTT. Translating gives CASRPGAASTDTQYF.

The chain is built from TRBV7-8 and TRBJ2-1; 13 bases fit TRBD2. Germline CDR1 SGHVS, CDR2 FQNEAQ. J gave up 4 bases and V 4 bases, and 1 base lay outside the gene matches. The CDR3 extends over 15 amino acids. The CDR3 DNA is TGTGCCAGCAGCTCGGGACTAGCGGGGTACAATGAGCAGTTCTTC. Amino acids: CASSSGLAGYNEQFF.

The DNA for the CDR3 is TGTGCCAGCAGCTTAGCTACTAGCGGGACGACCTACGAGCAGTACTTC. This sequence encodes CASSLATSGTTYEQYF. This sequence joins TRBV7-2 and TRBJ2-7, with 10 bases identical to TRBD2. The CDR3 consists of 16 residues. Germline CDR1 is SGHTA and CDR2 is FQGNSA. The junction had 4 bases not matched to a gene; V was cut back by 0 bases and J by 2 bases.

The chain employs TRBV10-1 and TRBJ2-7; perhaps TRBD1 as D (6 bases). The V gene lost 3 bases and the J gene lost 2 bases, with 14 bases spanning the gap. Germline V CDR1 and CDR2: WNHNN, SYGVQD (reference sequence). There are 15 residues in the CDR3. DNA of the CDR3: TGCGCCAGCAGTGAAGGCGGAAAGGGGGCCTACGAGCAGTACTTC. This encodes CASSEGGKGAYEQYF.

This chain links TRBV28 with TRBJ1-4; weak D call: TRBD1 (5 bases). The CDR3 runs 16 residues. Trimming removed 4 bases from V and 0 bases from J, with 12 bases in between. The germline V gene has CDR1 MDHEN and CDR2 SYDVKM. The DNA of the CDR3 is TGTGCCAGCAGTTCTCTGGGGGGGGCAACTAATGAAAAACTGTTTTTT. Translating gives CASSSLGGATNEKLFF.

The rearrangement joins TRBV5-5 to TRBJ2-7; 7 bases line up with TRBD1. Germline CDR1 is SGHKS and CDR2 is YYEKEE (reference sequence). V lost 1 base to trimming and J lost 7 bases; unmatched junction nucleotides: 14. The CDR3 length is 16 residues. In nucleotides, the CDR3 is TGTGCCAGCAGCTTGAACGGTGGACAGGTGGGGATAGAGCAGTACTTC. Protein: CASSLNGGQVGIEQYF.

The rearrangement uses TRBV5-1 and TRBJ2-7; tentatively, D is TRBD1 (5 bases). The CDR3 sequence is 15 residues long. Germline loops: CDR1 SGHRS, CDR2 YFSETQ. The V and J ends lost 0 bases and 0 bases respectively, with 10 bases between them. This CDR3 is CASSLAGGHSYEQYF. In DNA form, the CDR3 reads TGCGCCAGCAGCTTGGCGGGTGGACACTCCTACGAGCAGTACTTC.

This chain connects TRBV30 to TRBJ1-5; 9 nucleotides match TRBD1. J lost 5 bases, V lost 5 bases, and 4 bases had no gene match. CDR1 GTSNPN and CDR2 SVGIG come from the germline V gene (reference sequence). CDR3 length: 13 amino acids. This CDR3 reads CAWGTGLDQPQHF. The DNA of the CDR3 is TGTGCCTGGGGGACAGGGCTCGATCAGCCCCAGCATTTT.

The rearrangement uses TRBV9 and TRBJ1-4, with no clear D. The CDR3 covers 15 residues. Trimming removed 3 bases at V and 4 bases at J, with 13 bases between. CDR1 SGDLS and CDR2 YYNGEE come from the germline V gene. The CDR3 bases are TGTGCCAGCAGCGCCTGGAGTGCCGTTAATGAAAAACTGTTTTTT. Translating gives CASSAWSAVNEKLFF.

This chain uses TRBV7-2 with TRBJ2-3, with a weak D call TRBD2 (6 bases). Germline assignment: CDR1 SGHTA and CDR2 FQGNSA. The length of the CDR3 is 13 residues. V was trimmed by 5 bases and J by 7 bases, leaving 13 bases between them. CDR3 bases: TGTGCCAGCAGCCCTATTGGCGGGAATACGCAGTATTTT. This gives the protein CASSPIGGNTQYF.

The sample holds one count of this clone. V gene TRBV6-5 combines with J gene TRBJ2-7; D possibly corresponds to TRBD1 (6 bases). From germline, CDR1 is MNHEY and CDR2 SVGAGI. Trimming removed 4 bases from V and 6 bases from J, with 10 bases in between. The CDR3 is 12 residues long. CDR3 amino acids: CASSSSRGEQYF. CDR3 bases: TGTGCCAGCAGTTCTTCCAGGGGCGAGCAGTACTTC.

The rearrangement links TRBV19 to TRBJ1-6; D not certain. The CDR3 loop spans 16 amino acids. Trimming shortened V by 6 bases and J by 0 bases, and 12 bases separated the two germline ends. Germline V gives CDR1 LNHDA, CDR2 SQIVND (reference sequence). The CDR3, as DNA: TGTGCCAGTAGCGCAGAGGGAAGCTCCTATAATTCACCCCTCCACTTT. It specifies CASSAEGSSYNSPLHF.

The chain is built from TRBV14 and TRBJ2-7, with 7 bases aligning to TRBD2. Germline assignment: CDR1 SGHDN and CDR2 FVKESK. The CDR3 has 15 amino acids. The V segment lost 6 bases and the J segment 4 bases; nucleotides outside the gene matches: 12. The CDR3 here is CASSFERRERYEQYF. CDR3 coding DNA: TGTGCCAGCAGTTTTGAAAGGCGGGAGCGGTACGAGCAGTACTTC.

This clone was seen once. The chain links TRBV19 to TRBJ1-2; 11 bases line up with TRBD1. The CDR3 is 15 residues long. Germline CDR1 is LNHDA and CDR2 is SQIVND (reference sequence). V was clipped by 4 bases and J by 6 bases; unmatched bases: 7. CDR3 region: CASSNPGQGEDGYTF. For the CDR3, the DNA is TGTGCCAGTAGTAATCCGGGACAGGGGGAGGATGGCTACACCTTC.

A single count supports this clone. The chain has TRBV3-1 (or the pseudogene TRBV3-2) and TRBJ2-5; the match to TRBD1 covers 8 bases. Germline CDR1 and CDR2: LGHDT and YNNKEL (reference sequence). Trimming at V came to 5 bases and at J to 6 bases, leaving 11 bases not matched to a gene. CDR3 length: 15 residues. This chain's CDR3 is CASSSQPGGGKTQYF. In nucleotides, the CDR3 is TGTGCCAGCAGCTCTCAACCAGGGGGCGGGAAGACCCAGTACTTC.

The chain couples TRBV19 to TRBJ2-1, with D possibly TRBD1 on 6 matching bases. The CDR3 totals 13 residues. Germline values: CDR1 LNHDA, CDR2 SQIVND (reference sequence). Trimming left V 10 bases short and J 8 bases short, with 18 bases between. CDR3 amino acids: CATRGQQVHEQFF. As DNA, the CDR3 is TGTGCCACCAGGGGCCAACAGGTCCATGAGCAGTTCTTC.

The chain joins TRBV5-1 to TRBJ1-4; 8 nucleotides agree with TRBD1. The V gene end was trimmed by 1 base and the J gene end by 4 bases; junction bases not matched to a gene: 3. Germline V lookup: CDR1 SGHRS, CDR2 YFSETQ. The CDR3 contains 15 residues. CDR3 in DNA: TGCGCCAGCAGCTTGACGGGACAGGATAATGAAAAACTGTTTTTT. It specifies CASSLTGQDNEKLFF.

The chain combines TRBV18 with TRBJ1-5; no definite D call. The CDR3 loop spans 14 amino acids. The germline gives CDR1 KGHSH, CDR2 LQKENI. Trimming stripped 3 bases from V and 3 bases from J, with 9 bases between. The CDR3 reads CASSPESDNQPQHF. The DNA of the CDR3 is TGTGCCAGCTCACCGGAGTCTGACAATCAGCCCCAGCATTTT. Supplemented by reference TRBV18 and TRBJ1-5, the full variable domain reads NAGVMQNPRHLVRRRGQEARLRCSPMKGHSHVYWYRQLPEEGLKFMVYLQKENIIDESGMPKERFSAEFPKEGPSILRIQQVVRGDSAAYFCASSPESDNQPQHFGDGTRLSIL.

The gene calls are TRBV6-5 and TRBJ1-2; maybe TRBD1 (5 bases). This CDR3 spans 14 amino acids. Per the germline V gene, CDR1 is MNHEY and CDR2 is SVGAGI. Trimming cost V 9 bases and J 3 bases, with 17 bases left between them. CDR3 loop: CASSVLQGHYGYTF. The CDR3 bases are TGTGCCAGTTCCGTCTTGCAGGGTCACTATGGCTACACCTTC.

The chain recombines TRBV7-2 with TRBJ2-5; D is possibly TRBD1 (6 bases). CDR1 is SGHTA, CDR2 FQGNSA, per germline. This CDR3 is built from 13 residues. Deletions cut 1 base from V and 9 bases from J, with 12 bases between. CDR3 sequence: CASSLELEGAQYF. Here the CDR3 DNA reads TGTGCCAGCAGCTTAGAGTTAGAGGGGGCCCAGTACTTC.

This sequence joins TRBV9 and TRBJ2-1; 9 nucleotides match TRBD2. V lost 3 bases, J lost 8 bases, and 6 bases stayed unmatched. The CDR3 consists of 14 residues. Germline lookup yields CDR1 SGDLS and CDR2 YYNGEE. The CDR3 sequence: CASSAGTSLHEQFF. The CDR3 nucleotides read TGTGCCAGCAGCGCCGGGACTAGCCTTCATGAGCAGTTCTTC.

The chain employs TRBV5-4 and TRBJ2-5, with 7 bases fitting TRBD2. The CDR3 is 14 amino acids. After removal of 7 bases from V and 4 bases from J, the junction contained 10 bases not matched to a gene. Germline V gene data show CDR1 as SGHNT and CDR2 as YYREEE (reference sequence). CDR3: CASGTGGEGETQYF. In DNA form, the CDR3 reads TGTGCCAGCGGGACGGGGGGAGAGGGAGAGACCCAGTACTTC.

This sequence joins TRBV7-2 and TRBJ2-1; 7 bases are shared with TRBD1. With V trimmed by 5 bases and J by 7 bases, 2 bases remained unmatched. Germline CDR1 reads SGHTA; CDR2 reads FQGNSA. The CDR3 length is 12 residues. The CDR3 bases are TGTGCCAGCAGCCCAGGGGGAAATGAGCAGTTCTTC. It yields the protein CASSPGGNEQFF.

The chain employs TRBV7-8 and TRBJ2-7; TRBD1 might be the D (6 bases). This CDR3 comprises 13 residues. Germline lookup yields CDR1 SGHVS and CDR2 FQNEAQ. V lost 4 bases and J 6 bases, leaving 13 bases between the germline ends. CDR3 in amino acids: CASSSVTGSEQYF. The CDR3 DNA follows: TGTGCCAGCAGCTCAGTGACAGGCTCCGAGCAGTACTTC.

The chain employs TRBV6-4 and TRBJ1-1; the match to TRBD1 covers 9 bases. V lost 0 bases and J lost 4; bases outside the gene matches: 6. Germline loops: CDR1 MRHNA, CDR2 SNTAGT. The CDR3 length is 16 residues. The CDR3 coding sequence is TGTGCCAGCAGTGACTCCGGCGGGACAGGGTTCACTGAAGCTTTCTTT. Translating gives CASSDSGGTGFTEAFF.

This sequence joins TRBV7-9 and TRBJ2-7; D not certain. This CDR3 region has 15 residues. V lost 5 bases and J lost 3, with 17 bases in between. Germline lookup yields CDR1 SEHNR and CDR2 FQNEAQ (reference sequence). CDR3 nucleotides: TGTGCCAGCAGCCCCCCGCGGAGATCTGGCTACGAGCAGTACTTC. Protein product: CASSPPRRSGYEQYF.

This clone was detected a few times. The rearrangement links TRBV10-3 to TRBJ1-1, with D possibly matching TRBD1 (5 bases). V lost 4 bases and J 1 base, leaving 10 bases between the germline ends. Germline V gene sequence: CDR1 ENHRY, CDR2 SYGVKD. The CDR3 is 14 residues long. The CDR3 nucleotides read TGTGCCATCAGTGGGGGAGGGGCGAACACTGAAGCTTTCTTT. This encodes CAISGGGANTEAFF.

The chain employs TRBV20-1 and TRBJ1-1; D may be TRBD1 (6 bases). The CDR3 covers 11 residues. Trimming stripped 7 bases from V and 11 bases from J, with 17 bases between. Looked up from germline, CDR1 is DFQATT and CDR2 is SNEGSKA (reference sequence). CDR3 loop: CSVKQGIWAFF. CDR3 nucleotides: TGCAGTGTAAAACAGGGAATTTGGGCTTTCTTT.

The rearrangement joins TRBV30 to TRBJ2-2, with D perhaps matching TRBD2 (5 bases). CDR3 size: 15 residues. The germline V gene encodes CDR1 GTSNPN and CDR2 SVGIG (reference sequence). V shed 0 bases and J shed 5 bases, with 13 bases lying between them. The CDR3 DNA reads as TGTGCCTGGAGTGTAGGAGGTCCGATTACCGGGGAGCTGTTTTTT. Translated, it gives CAWSVGGPITGELFF.